Below are 6 T cell receptor beta chains sequenced from a single sample in a study of a mutant IDH1 vaccine in newly diagnosed glioma. TCRdb keeps only in-frame clones here, not all; method: immunoSEQ multiplex PCR. This sample has approximately 70,000 clones; roughly 78% occur once, and the top ten carry around 8.2%. Time point defined: baseline, week 1 (first vaccination visit). Specified treatment: pre-vaccination baseline after standard-of-care therapy. Specimen: PBMCs, collected from a glioma patient treated with radiotherapy, temozolomide or both. The receptors shown here come from a man aged 50-59 years with glioma.

The V call is TRBV30, the J call TRBJ1-1; maybe TRBD1 (5 bases). This CDR3 spans 13 amino acids. The germline V gene encodes CDR1 GTSNPN and CDR2 SVGIG (reference sequence). Trimming pared 4 bases from V and 3 bases from J, leaving 12 bases between. The CDR3 bases are TGTGCCTGGACCGGGACGTACTACACTGAAGCTTTCTTT. Its translation is CAWTGTYYTEAFF.

The genes are TRBV30 and TRBJ2-7; tentative D call: TRBD1 (7 bases). V lost 5 bases and J 4 bases, leaving 18 bases between the germline ends. The germline gives CDR1 GTSNPN, CDR2 SVGIG (reference sequence). The CDR3 runs 14 residues. The CDR3 region has the DNA TGTGCCTGGTCGCCCCGACAGGGAGGATACGAGCAGTACTTC. Protein product: CAWSPRQGGYEQYF.

The rearrangement links TRBV9 to TRBJ2-2; 15 nucleotides align to TRBD2. Per the germline V gene, CDR1 is SGDLS and CDR2 is YYNGEE. Losses at the gene ends were 3 bases for V and 7 bases for J; bases not matched to a gene: 13. CDR3 length: 19 residues. CDR3 DNA sequence: TGTGCCAGCAGCGCCCGGACTAGCGGGGGGGCCAATATTGTCGGGGAGCTGTTTTTT. Its protein product is CASSARTSGGANIVGELFF.

This rearrangement joins TRBV10-2 to TRBJ1-1; the match to TRBD1 covers 12 bases. Trimming removed 6 bases from V and 7 bases from J; junction bases left unmatched: 9. Germline V CDR1 and CDR2: WSHSY, SAAADI. CDR3 length equals 15 residues. This chain's CDR3 is CASSGSGQGAREAFF. CDR3 bases: TGCGCCAGCAGCGGATCGGGACAGGGGGCACGTGAAGCTTTCTTT.

The gene calls are TRBV6-1 and TRBJ1-5; D remains unclear. CDR3 length: 14 amino acids. V lost 8 bases and J 7 bases, leaving 18 bases between the germline ends. The germline CDR1 and CDR2 sequences are MNHNS and SASEGT. This CDR3 is CASHDGLNPQPQHF. The CDR3 coding sequence is TGTGCCAGCCATGACGGTCTAAATCCCCAGCCCCAGCATTTT.

The rearrangement links TRBV7-9 to TRBJ2-2; D gene ambiguous. This CDR3 has 12 residues. Between the trimmed V and J ends, which lost 1 base and 4 bases, there was a span of 1 base. Germline values: CDR1 SEHNR, CDR2 FQNEAQ (reference sequence). CDR3 sequence reads: CASSLVTGELFF. In nucleotides, the CDR3 is TGTGCCAGCAGCTTAGTCACCGGGGAGCTGTTTTTT.